Reported below is one TCR beta chain. This clone was seen only once. Its target antigen remains unknown. Base qualities are not provided; no much larger clone lies one nucleotide away. The trial excluded patients who had a history of autoimmune disease or were on systemic immunosuppression. In every dose cohort, peripheral blood was drawn for TCR sequencing at baseline, cycle 4 day 1, and cycle 7 day 1. Samples were obtained from an open-label, multicenter, first-in-human phase I dose-escalation trial of ivuxolimab. The trial enrolled adults with locally advanced or metastatic head and neck squamous cell, hepatocellular, melanoma or renal cell carcinoma. Before TCR sequencing, CD4+ T cells and CD8+ T cells from peripheral blood were sorted into separate populations. The germline V gene yields MGHRA for CDR1 and YSYEKL for CDR2. The CDR3 measures 15 amino acids from cysteine to phenylalanine. Solely the CDR3 DNA is kept, with 45 bases framed from the first base. V lost 4 bases and J lost 2 bases; the stretch between them is 13 bases long.

The data were taken from a study of OX40 agonist ivuxolimab in advanced cancers. Study-wide context: Ivuxolimab was an agonistic, fully human IgG2 monoclonal antibody directed against OX40 (CD134), a costimulatory receptor. In the dose-escalation cohort, over 65% of patients were male, and the mean age was roughly 60 years, with a range of roughly 20 to 79. Prior anti-PD-1, anti-PD-L1 or anti-CTLA-4 therapy was permitted, and checkpoint inhibitors had been received by roughly 40% of dose-escalation patients. The purpose of peripheral TCRbeta sequencing was to test whether ivuxolimab changed TCR sequence diversity and led to clonal T-cell expansion. Partial responses occurred in three dose-escalation patients: two with cutaneous melanoma and one with hepatocellular carcinoma. Intravenous ivuxolimab was administered to patients every 2 weeks at six dose levels: 0.01, 0.1, 0.3, 1.5, 3 and 10 mg/kg. The monotherapy dose-escalation portion (N ≈ 57 patients) of the phase I ivuxolimab trial is reported in the paper. Among the approximately 50 dose-escalation patients, around 20 had hepatocellular carcinoma, 15 or so melanoma, 9 renal cell carcinoma and 9 head and neck cancer.

What the research found in general, with its limitations: After ivuxolimab, CD8+ T cells had more expanded clones than CD4+ T cells on average. At doses from 0.1 to 3.0 mg/kg, clonal expansion was seen in both CD4+ and CD8+ blood T cells between baseline and week 6. The antigen specificity of the peripheral T cells that underwent clonal expansion was not determined. Low levels of normalized T-cell clonal expansion were also seen in some patients who did not respond. In the 0.1-3.0 mg/kg groups, partial responders were among the patients with the lowest normalized peripheral clonal expansion, particularly in CD8+ T cells.

For sequencing of the TCRbeta CDR3 region, genomic DNA was extracted from the sorted cells. The immunoSEQ Assay was used for sequencing of TCRbeta CDR3 regions. TCRdb obtained this table from immuneACCESS and retained in-frame rearrangements with V and J assigned. These tables miss some clones; where compared with another copy, unresolved V genes account for less than half of the shortfall, and the remainder is unexplained. The sample table holds 30,000 to 40,000 clones, of which approximately 80% were seen once. 20% of the sample goes to the ten largest clones. The receptor was derived from an adult with an advanced solid tumor such as melanoma, head and neck, liver or kidney cancer. The input for sequencing was CD4+ or CD8+ T cells sorted from blood, taken in a trial of the OX40 agonist ivuxolimab. The chain is assembled from TRBV4-1 and TRBJ2-3; the D gene cannot be resolved beyond TRBD1 or TRBD2, each matching 6 bases. The nucleotide sequence reads as follows: TGCGCCAGCAGCCTCGAGGGGGGACCCACAGATACGCAGTATTTT. Translated, it reads CASSLEGGPTDTQYF.